This T cell receptor beta chain originates from a study of cytomegalovirus exposure and HLA in healthy donors. Study overall: From donors who were HLA-typed, an early data release held 80 million to 95 million unique TCRs. Falling in the Caucasian-associated ancestry cluster were about four fifths of a few hundred genotyped donors.

Amplification used 60 Vbeta primers and 13 Jbeta primers. Assay used: immunoSEQ multiplex PCR; TCRdb lists only in-frame clones, some missing. The sample carries about 92,000 clones, about 85% recorded once. This clone was counted a few times. Its target is unknown. Whole-study findings and limits: Available immune exposure information covered CMV serostatus only.

This TCR came from a girl aged 2 to 10 in good health and CMV-seropositive. Sample: PBMCs.

As DNA, the CDR3 is TGTGCCATCCAGAGAGCGGGTAGCGGGCGGAATGAGCAGTTCTTC. Amino acids: CAIQRAGSGRNEQFF. The chain combines TRBV10-3 with TRBJ2-1; 7 bases line up with TRBD2. CDR1 and CDR2 (germline): ENHRY, SYGVKD. With 8 bases clipped from V and 7 bases from J, the junction kept 14 bases outside the gene matches. The CDR3 is 15 residues long.